This T cell receptor (beta chain) was found in a study of naive and memory T cell subsets (dated by TCRdb to the late 2010s). For the study in its entirety: The figure summarizing these samples reported 10 or so blood donors, 7 tuberculin skin test biopsies and 3 saline control biopsies. Skin biopsies were taken from tuberculin skin test sites or from saline-injected control sites and were processed for RNA extraction as described before. PCR2 was typically performed as a SYBR Green qPCR that was stopped at a set threshold, although end-point PCR (about 6 cycles) could be used instead for low-input samples.

Overall study results and their limits: TCR sequences were reportedly recovered from both types of skin biopsy, with far more TCRs being found at tuberculin skin test sites. The paper did not give details on skin biopsy collection and RNA processing but referred to earlier studies for those details. The higher numbers of TCRs at tuberculin skin test sites were interpreted as T cell infiltration of a delayed type IV hypersensitivity reaction. The RNA-based method was acknowledged as potentially sensitive to TCR transcript changes with T cell activation and differentiation.

The library was generated by UMI-ligation and nested PCR. The ligated cDNA was amplified in four rounds of PCR with nested alpha and beta constant region primers together with the SP2 primer. TCR RNA was reverse transcribed with SuperScript IV using alpha and beta constant region primers for the blood and skin samples. An oligonucleotide carrying the Illumina SP2 primer and a UMI was ligated to the cDNA 3' end using T4 RNA ligase 1. The 12-nucleotide UMI was composed of two random hexamers separated by an eight-base spacer, which was included to prevent hairpin formation. From the second PCR onward, TCR alpha and beta chain libraries were processed separately and dual indexed for multiplexing. After pooling, the indexed libraries were analyzed by capillary electrophoresis and sequenced on either an Illumina MiSeq or NextSeq. Libraries were spiked with PhiX DNA at roughly 5-7.5% so that base diversity was increased and cluster recognition was improved. Per the original workflow: Demultiplexor took UMIs from read 2, joined the UMIs to the TCR sequence from read 1, and separated reads according to sample indices. V and J genes and V-J junctions were identified by Decombinator, which gave every TCR a five-part identifier that included V and J deletions. Collapsinator used UMIs to correct sequencing errors and PCR amplification heterogeneity, yielding UMI-based abundance per TCR. CDR3Translator turned identifiers into nucleotide sequence, translated that sequence into amino acids, and pulled out CDR3 regions based on terminal motifs. After normalization to the amount of input RNA, error-corrected alpha and beta TCR counts from blood and skin were compared. TCRdb reprocessed the public reads (quality trimming at Q25 with fastp, clone calling with MiXCR) and kept in-frame beta chains. Each CDR3 protein gets just one entry, which takes the most common genes and DNA from the rows behind it. The V and J calls were determined by TCRdb, not by the authors. Present in this sample are about 14,000 distinct CDR3 sequences, less than 5.5% of which were seen just once. Of the sample, 7.5% to 9.5% is held by the ten largest clones.

The CDR3 holds 13 amino acids from the cysteine to the phenylalanine. Only the CDR3 DNA is retained, 39 bases long and in frame from the first base. CDR1 and CDR2 were assigned from the germline V gene as SGHTA and FQGNSA. This clonotype was seen many times. Its antigen remains undetermined. Compared with germline, one end of the junction differs, possibly owing to a read error. The treatment or condition label for this specimen denotes: skin biopsy from PPD injection site in Mantoux-positive individual. The study described a robust, sensitive protocol for amplifying, sequencing and analyzing TCRs, using 3' ligation of a UMI-containing oligonucleotide to TCR cDNA. The tuberculin skin test biopsies were taken from PPD-injected sites in individuals who had a positive Mantoux test. Total RNA was treated with RQ1 DNase, without cell sorting, prior to reverse transcription, with an input of roughly 1 to 1000 ng being targeted. To check how robust the pipeline was in samples where T cells make up a minority population, libraries were built from skin biopsies and whole blood.

Sequenced material: skin, taken from a tuberculin skin test site. This TCR derives from an adult in good health. The chain is encoded by TRBV7-2 joined to TRBJ1-2; 7 junctional bases match TRBD1. CDR3 reads: CASSLTRDSPREF. The nucleotide sequence reads as follows: TGTGCCAGCAGCTTGACCCGGGACAGCCCTCGAGAATTC.